The count of the clone carrying this TCR beta chain is one. The sample is drawn from a study of shared clonotypes between healthy human individuals. The CDR3 has 14 residues. The germline V and J ends were trimmed by 3 bases and 4 bases, with 12 bases remaining between them. Germline assignment: CDR1 LNHDA and CDR2 SQIVND (reference sequence). Assay: immunoSEQ multiplex PCR; the TCRdb copy retains only in-frame clones and omits some. The data contain about half a million clones, around 75% of them singletons. The gene calls are TRBV19 and TRBJ1-2; maybe TRBD1 (6 bases). The source material was PBMCs. The receptor was isolated from a woman in her forties in good health. Some clones in this sample may be carry-over from other donors' samples. CDR3 sequence reads: CASSISGAIYGYTF. The CDR3, as DNA: TGTGCCAGTAGTATTTCGGGGGCAATCTATGGCTACACCTTC.